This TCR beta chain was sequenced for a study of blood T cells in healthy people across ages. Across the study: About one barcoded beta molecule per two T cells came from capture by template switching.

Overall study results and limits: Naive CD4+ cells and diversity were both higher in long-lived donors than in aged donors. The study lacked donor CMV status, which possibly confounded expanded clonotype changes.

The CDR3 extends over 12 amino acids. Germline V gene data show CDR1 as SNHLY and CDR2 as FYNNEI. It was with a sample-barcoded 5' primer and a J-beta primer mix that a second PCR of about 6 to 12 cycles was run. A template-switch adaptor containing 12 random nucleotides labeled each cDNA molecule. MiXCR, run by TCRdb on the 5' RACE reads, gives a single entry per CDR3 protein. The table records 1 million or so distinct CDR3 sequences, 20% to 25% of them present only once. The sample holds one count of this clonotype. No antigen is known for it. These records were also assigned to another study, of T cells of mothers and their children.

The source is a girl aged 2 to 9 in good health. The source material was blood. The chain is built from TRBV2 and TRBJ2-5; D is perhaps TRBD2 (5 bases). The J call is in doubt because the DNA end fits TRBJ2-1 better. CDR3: CASKAVLHEQFF. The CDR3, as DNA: TGTGCCAGCAAAGCGGTGTTACACGAGCAGTTCTTC.